Included here is one T cell receptor beta chain sequence, with context. Its antigen is unidentified. Trimming pared 0 bases from V and 3 bases from J, leaving 12 bases between. Germline V gene sequence: CDR1 SEHNR, CDR2 FQNEAQ (reference sequence). This CDR3 is built from 15 residues. This entry is derived from a study of T cell responses to AZD1222 COVID-19 vaccine. Here immunoSEQ multiplex PCR was the method, and the copy in TCRdb shows in-frame clones only, minus some. The sample includes about 140,000 clones, 92% of them seen just once. Findings and limits, study-wide: Donors in the cohort were predominantly white British and more often female, and clonal diversity was possibly underestimated.

The clonotype originates from an adult who received the AZD1222 COVID-19 vaccine. The chain is built from TRBV7-9 and TRBJ2-7; possibly TRBD1 or TRBD2 for D (5 bases each). Specimen: peripheral blood, collected 28 days after the second AZD1222 dose. CDR3 sequence (DNA): TGTGCCAGCAGCTTAGCGCTAGGGGACGGCTACGAGCAGTACTTC. Its translation: CASSLALGDGYEQYF.